The 27 T cell receptor beta chains below all came from one sample that was sequenced in a study of identical twins. TCRdb processed the 5' RACE reads anew with MiXCR; each CDR3 protein has one entry. The sample shows 350,000 to 600,000 distinct CDR3 sequences, 14% of them seen only once. These data are also associated with another study on yellow fever vaccine responses in identical twins.

Sequencing input: CD4+ T cells sorted from blood. The source is a woman under 30 in good health.

Only a few counts were recorded for this clonotype. This chain connects TRBV9 to TRBJ2-2, with a possible D match to TRBD1 (6 bases). V was shortened by 3 bases and J by 6 bases, with 18 bases between the two germline ends. Germline V gene data show CDR1 as SGDLS and CDR2 as YYNGEE. This CDR3 comprises 16 residues. The CDR3 nucleotides read TGTGCCAGCAGCGCACAGGGTGTTTTGCCCGCCGGGGAGCTGTTTTTT. Translating it yields CASSAQGVLPAGELFF.

The genes are TRBV12-3 or TRBV12-4 and TRBJ1-2; D is unclear. CDR3 length: 13 amino acids. Trimming took 3 bases from V and 4 from J, leaving 9 bases between them. The CDR3 DNA is TGTGCCAGCAGTTTGACCAGTAGCTATGGCTACACCTTC. It specifies CASSLTSSYGYTF.

The chain recombines TRBV3-1 with TRBJ2-3, with 9 bases lining up with TRBD2. Looked up from germline, CDR1 is LGHDT and CDR2 is YNNKEL (reference sequence). This CDR3 is 14 amino acids long. V lost 4 bases, J lost 4 bases, and 3 bases stayed unmatched. The CDR3 loop is CASSRGRASDTQYF. The CDR3 DNA reads as TGTGCCAGCAGCCGCGGGAGGGCCTCAGATACGCAGTATTTT.

V usage is TRBV27 and J usage is TRBJ1-4, with D possibly being TRBD1 (6 bases). Germline V gene data show CDR1 as MNHEY and CDR2 as SMNVEV (reference sequence). The CDR3 runs to 16 residues. V was shortened by 4 bases and J by 8 bases, with 20 bases between the two germline ends. CDR3 in DNA: TGTGCCAGCAGTTCACCTGCTAAGGGGGGACGGGAAAAACTGTTTTTT. As protein: CASSSPAKGGREKLFF. Variable domain in full (rest from reference TRBV27 and TRBJ1-4): EAQVTQNPRYLITVTGKKLTVTCSQNMNHEYMSWYRQDPGLGLRQIYYSMNVEVTDKGDVPEGYKVSRKEKRNFPLILESPSPNQTSLYFCASSSPAKGGREKLFFGSGTQLSVL.

This chain connects TRBV5-1 to TRBJ2-1; tentatively, D is TRBD1 (6 bases). The germline V gene has CDR1 SGHRS and CDR2 YFSETQ. There are 16 residues in the CDR3. Trimming removed 2 bases at V and 2 bases at J, with 14 bases between. The CDR3 DNA follows: TGCGCCAGCAGCTTAGGGGGAAGGGGTGCCTACAATGAGCAGTTCTTC. As protein: CASSLGGRGAYNEQFF.

This clonotype was picked up a small number of times. V usage is TRBV27 and J usage is TRBJ1-6; 10 bases match TRBD1. The germline gives CDR1 MNHEY, CDR2 SMNVEV (reference sequence). The ends lost 4 bases at V and 8 bases at J; junction bases unmatched: 5. The length of the CDR3 is 15 residues. In DNA, the CDR3 is TGTGCCAGCAGTTCCTTGGGGACAGGGGATTCACCCCTCCACTTT. Translation gives CASSSLGTGDSPLHF.

This clonotype was observed a handful of times. The chain links TRBV5-6 to TRBJ1-1; D uncertain. The V end was cut by 4 bases, the J end by 0 bases, with 16 bases between. Germline values: CDR1 SGHDT, CDR2 YYEEEE. The CDR3 extends over 16 amino acids. CDR3 sequence: CASSPPSGRLNTEAFF. The CDR3 region has the DNA TGTGCCAGCAGCCCGCCCTCTGGACGGTTGAACACTGAAGCTTTCTTT.

The gene calls are TRBV12-3 or TRBV12-4 and TRBJ2-7, with 12 bases that match TRBD2. The ends lost 3 bases at V and 1 base at J; junction bases unmatched: 7. The CDR3 runs to 17 residues. In DNA form, the CDR3 reads TGTGCCAGCAGTTTCGTAGGGACTAGCGGGTTTTCCTACGAGCAGTACTTC. As protein: CASSFVGTSGFSYEQYF.

The rearrangement links TRBV7-8 to TRBJ2-1, with 9 bases identical to TRBD2. The CDR3 has 15 amino acids. V trimming: 1 base; J trimming: 7 bases; junction bases outside the gene matches: 5. CDR1 and CDR2 from the germline V gene are SGHVS and FQNEAQ. CDR3 loop: CASSLVLAGNNEQFF. DNA of the CDR3: TGTGCCAGCAGCTTAGTGCTAGCGGGGAATAATGAGCAGTTCTTC.

This rearrangement joins TRBV29-1 to TRBJ2-7; D might be TRBD1 (5 bases). The length of the CDR3 is 11 residues. Trimming shortened V by 3 bases and J by 13 bases, and 16 bases separated the two germline ends. Germline CDR1 and CDR2: SQVTM and ANQGSEA. In DNA, the CDR3 is TGCAGCGTTGAGGCAGGGAAGGGGCCCTACTTC. It translates to CSVEAGKGPYF.

This clonotype was seen only a few times. The rearrangement links TRBV28 to TRBJ2-5; D not resolved. V lost 7 bases and J 1 base, leaving 7 bases between the germline ends. Germline CDR1 is MDHEN and CDR2 is SYDVKM. There are 12 residues in the CDR3. DNA of the CDR3: TGTGCCAGCAATTCCTTCCAAGAGACCCAGTACTTC. As protein: CASNSFQETQYF. Filled out from reference TRBV28 and TRBJ2-5, the complete variable domain reads DVKVTQSSRYLVKRTGEKVFLECVQDMDHENMFWYRQDPGLGLRLIYFSYDVKMKEKGDIPEGYSVSREKKERFSLILESASTNQTSMYLCASNSFQETQYFGPGTRLLVL.

There are many counts of this clonotype. The chain links TRBV4-2 to TRBJ2-2; D call uncertain. V dropped 1 base and J dropped 5 bases, with 11 bases sitting between them. CDR1 is LGHNA, CDR2 YNFKEQ, per germline. The CDR3 consists of 15 residues. The CDR3 loop is CASSQGAKKTGELFF. CDR3 nucleotides: TGTGCCAGCAGCCAAGGAGCGAAGAAGACCGGGGAGCTGTTTTTT.

This clonotype came up a few times. V usage is TRBV4-3 and J usage is TRBJ2-3, with TRBD2 matching over 14 bases. The CDR3 is 18 amino acids. J was trimmed by 6 bases and V by 0 bases; bases with no gene match: 8. CDR1 and CDR2 (germline): LGHNA, YSLEER. The CDR3 DNA follows: TGCGCCAGCAGCCAAGATGTGGGGACTAGCGGGAGAGGGGATACGCAGTATTTT. This translates into CASSQDVGTSGRGDTQYF.

This chain joins TRBV29-1 and TRBJ1-4; maybe TRBD1 (6 bases). The CDR3 is 18 residues long. Germline assignment: CDR1 SQVTM and CDR2 ANQGSEA. The germline V and J ends were trimmed by 1 base and 4 bases, with 22 bases remaining between them. The CDR3 reads CSVEAGLRGRRDNEKLFF. In nucleotides, the CDR3 is TGCAGCGTTGAAGCAGGCCTCAGGGGCAGGAGAGATAATGAAAAACTGTTTTTT.

This clonotype was seen a few times. This CDR3 is CASSLADLAGGDEQFF. CDR3 nucleotide sequence: TGCGCCAGCAGCTTGGCTGACCTAGCGGGAGGTGATGAGCAGTTCTTC. This chain links TRBV5-1 with TRBJ2-1, with TRBD2 identical over 11 bases. The CDR3 is made up of 16 amino acids. V lost 0 bases, J lost 8 bases, and 7 bases stayed unmatched. CDR1 is SGHRS, CDR2 YFSETQ, per germline.

This clonotype has a handful of counts. The J gene is TRBJ2-7, the V gene TRBV5-1, with D maybe TRBD2 (6 bases). Germline CDR1 is SGHRS and CDR2 is YFSETQ. V was shortened by 4 bases and J by 4 bases, with 15 bases between the two germline ends. CDR3 size: 14 residues. The CDR3 reads CASSIFPGEYEQYF. Here the CDR3 DNA reads TGCGCCAGCAGCATCTTTCCGGGAGAGTACGAGCAGTACTTC.

The chain recombines TRBV10-3 with TRBJ1-2; TRBD1 matches 8 bases. Germline V lookup: CDR1 ENHRY, CDR2 SYGVKD. V was pared by 3 bases and J by 6 bases, with 3 bases of the junction left unmatched. The CDR3 contains 13 residues. CDR3 protein: CAISEQGDDGYTF. CDR3 DNA: TGTGCCATCAGTGAACAGGGGGATGATGGCTACACCTTC.

The chain couples TRBV20-1 to TRBJ2-2, with D perhaps TRBD1 or TRBD2 (5 bases each). The CDR3 is 14 amino acids. Looked up from germline, CDR1 is DFQATT and CDR2 is SNEGSKA (reference sequence). Between the trimmed V and J ends, which lost 3 bases and 2 bases, there was a span of 10 bases. The CDR3 sequence: CSARWGSNTGELFF. CDR3 bases: TGCAGTGCTAGGTGGGGGTCTAACACCGGGGAGCTGTTTTTT.

The gene calls are TRBV25-1 and TRBJ2-2, with 8 bases aligning to TRBD1. Germline CDR1 reads MGHDK; CDR2 reads SYGVNS. With 4 bases clipped from V and 6 bases from J, the junction kept 7 bases outside the gene matches. The CDR3 loop spans 15 amino acids. The DNA for the CDR3 is TGTGCCAGCAGTGCTTTCAGGGGGCCGGCCGGGGAGCTGTTTTTT. This translates into CASSAFRGPAGELFF.

This clonotype was detected only a few times. The rearrangement joins TRBV7-9 to TRBJ2-1; D remains unclear. V was pared by 2 bases and J by 4 bases, with 12 bases between. Germline loops: CDR1 SEHNR, CDR2 FQNEAQ (reference sequence). The CDR3 has 15 residues. CDR3 protein: CASSLPITDYNEQFF. CDR3 sequence (DNA): TGTGCCAGCAGCTTACCCATCACGGATTACAATGAGCAGTTCTTC.

This clonotype came up many times. The V gene is TRBV2, the J gene TRBJ2-7; 9 positions agree with TRBD1. J was trimmed by 2 bases and V by 8 bases; bases with no gene match: 7. Germline CDR1 and CDR2: SNHLY and FYNNEI. The CDR3 loop spans 14 amino acids. CDR3 coding DNA: TGTGCCAGCTGGAGAGACAGGGGGGCCTACGAGCAGTACTTC. Residues: CASWRDRGAYEQYF.

This clonotype was seen only a few times. The chain joins TRBV5-1 to TRBJ1-2; D gene unclear. CDR3 length equals 16 residues. Germline V lookup: CDR1 SGHRS, CDR2 YFSETQ. V was cut by 0 bases and J by 2 bases, with 14 bases left in between. CDR3 sequence reads: CASSLESDYLNYGYTF. The CDR3 DNA follows: TGCGCCAGCAGCTTGGAGTCAGACTACCTGAACTATGGCTACACCTTC.

The V gene is TRBV7-9, the J gene TRBJ1-1, with a tentative D call TRBD1 (6 bases). Trimming shortened V by 7 bases and J by 3 bases, and 18 bases separated the two germline ends. The CDR3 is 15 residues long. CDR1 and CDR2 from the germline V gene are SEHNR and FQNEAQ (reference sequence). The CDR3 coding sequence is TGTGCCAGCACCATGCCGGGACAAAAGGACACTGAAGCTTTCTTT. Translating gives CASTMPGQKDTEAFF.

The table lists this clonotype with many counts. The CDR3 sequence is CASSLARAGDSYEQYF. For the CDR3, the DNA is TGTGCCAGCAGTTTAGCGCGGGCGGGGGACTCCTACGAGCAGTACTTC. V usage is TRBV12-3 or TRBV12-4 and J usage is TRBJ2-7; 7 nucleotides agree with TRBD2. This CDR3 contains 16 residues. The junction had 5 bases not matched to a gene; V was cut back by 0 bases and J by 0 bases.

The sample holds a few counts of this clonotype. The V and J genes are TRBV7-9 and TRBJ2-3; a possible D gene is TRBD1 (5 bases). V was shortened by 1 base and J by 1 base, with 9 bases between the two germline ends. CDR3 length: 15 residues. Germline CDR1 and CDR2: SEHNR and FQNEAQ (reference sequence). The CDR3 here is CASSLDARGTDTQYF. The DNA for the CDR3 is TGTGCCAGCAGCTTAGACGCCAGGGGCACAGATACGCAGTATTTT.

The chain employs TRBV3-1 and TRBJ1-6; 9 bases fit TRBD1. Trimming took 8 bases from V and 2 from J; bases not matched to a gene: 10. The germline gives CDR1 LGHDT, CDR2 YNNKEL (reference sequence). The CDR3 extends over 17 amino acids. For the CDR3, the DNA is TGTGCCAGCGCCGGGACAGGGATGTCCCCCTATAATTCACCCCTCCACTTT. Protein product: CASAGTGMSPYNSPLHF.

This clonotype has a handful of counts. The chain couples TRBV9 to TRBJ2-7; perhaps TRBD2 as D (5 bases). The CDR3 length is 15 residues. Germline V gives CDR1 SGDLS, CDR2 YYNGEE. V lost 1 base to trimming and J lost 4 bases, with 15 bases between them. The CDR3 loop reads CASSVSSGKTYEQYF. CDR3 bases: TGTGCCAGCAGCGTAAGCTCCGGGAAAACTTACGAGCAGTACTTC.